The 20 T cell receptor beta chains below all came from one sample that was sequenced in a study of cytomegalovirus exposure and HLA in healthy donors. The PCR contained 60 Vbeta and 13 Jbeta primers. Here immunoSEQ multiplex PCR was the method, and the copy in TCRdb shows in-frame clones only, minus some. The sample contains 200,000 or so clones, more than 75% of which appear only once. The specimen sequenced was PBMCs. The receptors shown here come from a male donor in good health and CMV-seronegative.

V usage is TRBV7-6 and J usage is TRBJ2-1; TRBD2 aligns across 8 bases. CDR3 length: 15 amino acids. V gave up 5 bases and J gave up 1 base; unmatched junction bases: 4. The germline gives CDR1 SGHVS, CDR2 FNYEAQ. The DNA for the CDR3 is TGTGCCAGCAGCCTGAGCGGGAGATCCTACAATGAGCAGTTCTTC. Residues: CASSLSGRSYNEQFF.

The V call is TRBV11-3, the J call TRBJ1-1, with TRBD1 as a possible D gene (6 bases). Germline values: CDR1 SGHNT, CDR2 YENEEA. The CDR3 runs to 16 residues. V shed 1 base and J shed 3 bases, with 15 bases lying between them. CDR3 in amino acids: CASSLGGLRGYTEAFF. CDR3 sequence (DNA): TGTGCCAGCAGCTTAGGAGGTCTCAGGGGCTACACTGAAGCTTTCTTT.

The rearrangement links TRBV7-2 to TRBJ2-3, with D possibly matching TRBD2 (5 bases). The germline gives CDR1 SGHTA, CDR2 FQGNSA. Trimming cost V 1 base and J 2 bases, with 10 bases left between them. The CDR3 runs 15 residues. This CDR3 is CASSLDDYPTDTQYF. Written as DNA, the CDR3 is TGTGCCAGCAGCTTAGATGACTATCCCACAGATACGCAGTATTTT.

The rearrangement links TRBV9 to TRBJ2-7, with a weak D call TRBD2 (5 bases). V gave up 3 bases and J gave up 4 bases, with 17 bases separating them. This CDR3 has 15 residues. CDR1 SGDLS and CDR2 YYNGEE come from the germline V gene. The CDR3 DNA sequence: TGTGCCAGCAGCGCCAAAGAGGGCAGCTATTACGAGCAGTACTTC. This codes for CASSAKEGSYYEQYF.

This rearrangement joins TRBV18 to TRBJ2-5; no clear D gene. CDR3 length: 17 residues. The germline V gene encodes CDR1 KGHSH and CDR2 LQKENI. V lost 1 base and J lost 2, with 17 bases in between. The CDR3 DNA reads TGTGCCAGCTCACCACTAGGTAGCAGTCCGCCGCAAGAGACCCAGTACTTC. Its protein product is CASSPLGSSPPQETQYF.

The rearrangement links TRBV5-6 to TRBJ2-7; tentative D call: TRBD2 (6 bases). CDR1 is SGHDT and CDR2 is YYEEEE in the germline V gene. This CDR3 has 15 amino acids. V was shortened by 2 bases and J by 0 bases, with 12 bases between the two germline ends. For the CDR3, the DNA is TGTGCCAGCAGCTTCGGCGGGGCCAGCTCCTACGAGCAGTACTTC. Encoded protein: CASSFGGASSYEQYF.

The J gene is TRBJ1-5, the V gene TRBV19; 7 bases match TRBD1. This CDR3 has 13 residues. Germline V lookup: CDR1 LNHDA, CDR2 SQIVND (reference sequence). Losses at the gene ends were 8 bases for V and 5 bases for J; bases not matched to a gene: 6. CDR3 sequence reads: CASASQGDQPQHF. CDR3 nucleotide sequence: TGTGCCAGTGCCTCCCAGGGGGATCAGCCCCAGCATTTT. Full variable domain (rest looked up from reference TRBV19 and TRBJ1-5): DGGITQSPKYLFRKEGQNVTLSCEQNLNHDAMYWYRQDPGQGLRLIYYSQIVNDFQKGDIAEGYSVSREKKESFPLTVTSAQKNPTAFYLCASASQGDQPQHFGDGTRLSIL.

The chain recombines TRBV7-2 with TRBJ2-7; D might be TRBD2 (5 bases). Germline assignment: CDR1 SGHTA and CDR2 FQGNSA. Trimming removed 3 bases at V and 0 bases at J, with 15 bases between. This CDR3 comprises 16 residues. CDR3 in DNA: TGTGCCAGCAGCTTGGTCTCGGCGGGCAGCTCCTACGAGCAGTACTTC. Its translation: CASSLVSAGSSYEQYF.

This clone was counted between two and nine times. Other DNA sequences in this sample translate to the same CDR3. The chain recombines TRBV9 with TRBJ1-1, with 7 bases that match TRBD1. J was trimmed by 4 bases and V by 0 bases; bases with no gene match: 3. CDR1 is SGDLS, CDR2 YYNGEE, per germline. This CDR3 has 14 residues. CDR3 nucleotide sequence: TGTGCCAGCAGCGTAGACCCAGGGGGCACTGAAGCTTTCTTT. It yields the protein CASSVDPGGTEAFF. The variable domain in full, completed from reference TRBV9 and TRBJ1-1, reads DSGVTQTPKHLITATGQRVTLRCSPRSGDLSVYWYQQSLDQGLQFLIQYYNGEERAKGNILERFSAQQFPDLHSELNLSSLELGDSALYFCASSVDPGGTEAFFGQGTRLTVV.

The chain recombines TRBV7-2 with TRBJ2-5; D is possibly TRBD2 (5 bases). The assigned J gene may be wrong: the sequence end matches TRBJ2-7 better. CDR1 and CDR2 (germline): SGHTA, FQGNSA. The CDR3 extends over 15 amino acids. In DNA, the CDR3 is TGTGCCAGCAGCTTAGTACGCGGGCTAGACTACGAGCAGTACTTC. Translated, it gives CASSLVRGLDYEQYF.

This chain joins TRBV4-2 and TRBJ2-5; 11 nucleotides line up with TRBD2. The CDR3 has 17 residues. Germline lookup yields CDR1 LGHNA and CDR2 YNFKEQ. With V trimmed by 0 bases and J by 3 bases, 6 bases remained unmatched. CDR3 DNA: TGTGCCAGCAGCCAAGATGTAGCGGGAGGGAGAAAAGAGACCCAGTACTTC. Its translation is CASSQDVAGGRKETQYF.

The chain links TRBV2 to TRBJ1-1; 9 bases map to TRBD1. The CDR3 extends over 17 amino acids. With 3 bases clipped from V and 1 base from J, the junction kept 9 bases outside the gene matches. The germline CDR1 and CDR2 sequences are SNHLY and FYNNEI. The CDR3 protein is CASSDPVGQGWNTEAFF. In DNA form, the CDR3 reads TGTGCCAGCAGTGATCCAGTGGGACAGGGTTGGAACACTGAAGCTTTCTTT.

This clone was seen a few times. In DNA form, the CDR3 reads TGTGCCAGCAGCGGGGGACACCTTCTATCTAATGAAAAACTGTTTTTT. It is translated as CASSGGHLLSNEKLFF. The V and J genes are TRBV7-9 and TRBJ1-4; TRBD1 is a possible D gene (6 bases). This CDR3 comprises 16 residues. Trimming pared 5 bases from V and 3 bases from J, leaving 16 bases between. CDR1 is SEHNR and CDR2 is FQNEAQ in the germline V gene (reference sequence).

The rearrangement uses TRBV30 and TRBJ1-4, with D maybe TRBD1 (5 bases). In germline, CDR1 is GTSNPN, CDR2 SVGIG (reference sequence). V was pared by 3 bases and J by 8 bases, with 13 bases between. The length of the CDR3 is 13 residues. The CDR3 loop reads CAWSGGEWEKLFF. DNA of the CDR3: TGTGCCTGGAGCGGGGGGGAATGGGAAAAACTGTTTTTT.

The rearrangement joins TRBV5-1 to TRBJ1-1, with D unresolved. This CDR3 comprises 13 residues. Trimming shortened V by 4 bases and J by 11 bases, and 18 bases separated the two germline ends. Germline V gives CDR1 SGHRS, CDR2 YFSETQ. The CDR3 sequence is CASSPGHSPRAFF. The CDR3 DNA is TGCGCCAGCAGCCCTGGTCATTCTCCCCGGGCTTTCTTT.

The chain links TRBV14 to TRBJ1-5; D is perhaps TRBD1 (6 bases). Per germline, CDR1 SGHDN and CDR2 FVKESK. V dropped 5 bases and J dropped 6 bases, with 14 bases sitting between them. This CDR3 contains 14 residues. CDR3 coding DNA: TGTGCCAGCAGCGAGGGGGGGGGTAGTCAGCCCCAGCATTTT. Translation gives CASSEGGGSQPQHF.

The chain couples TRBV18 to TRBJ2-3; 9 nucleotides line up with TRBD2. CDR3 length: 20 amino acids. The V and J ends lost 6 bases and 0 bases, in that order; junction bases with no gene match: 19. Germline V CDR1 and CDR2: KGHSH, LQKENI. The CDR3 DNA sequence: TGTGCCAGCTCCCGACGGGGTAGCGGGAGTCTCGGAGTTAGCACAGATACGCAGTATTTT. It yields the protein CASSRRGSGSLGVSTDTQYF.

CDR3: CASSFRLALGTDTQYF. DNA for the CDR3: TGTGCCAGCAGCTTTAGGCTAGCCTTAGGCACAGATACGCAGTATTTT. The genes are TRBV5-6 and TRBJ2-3; TRBD2 is a possible D gene (5 bases). Trimming took 2 bases from V and 1 from J, leaving 14 bases between them. The CDR3 extends over 16 amino acids. Germline assignment: CDR1 SGHDT and CDR2 YYEEEE.

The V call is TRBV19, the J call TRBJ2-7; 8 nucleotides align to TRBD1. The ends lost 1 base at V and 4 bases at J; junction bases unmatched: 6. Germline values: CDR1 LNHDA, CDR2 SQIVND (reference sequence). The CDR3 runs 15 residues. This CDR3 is CASSIAGTGTYEQYF. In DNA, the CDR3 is TGTGCCAGTAGTATAGCAGGGACAGGAACATACGAGCAGTACTTC.

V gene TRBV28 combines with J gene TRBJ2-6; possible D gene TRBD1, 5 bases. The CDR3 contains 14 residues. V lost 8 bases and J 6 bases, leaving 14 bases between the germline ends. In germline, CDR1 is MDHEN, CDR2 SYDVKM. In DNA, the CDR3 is TGTGCCAGCGGTACAGGTGACTTGGCCAACGTCCTGACTTTC. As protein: CASGTGDLANVLTF.